A single sample is the source of the 16 T cell receptor beta chains below, sequenced in a study of shared clonotypes between healthy human individuals. TCRdb keeps only in-frame clones here, not all; method: immunoSEQ multiplex PCR. The data show more than 2 million clones, almost 96% seen once. The source material was naive CD4+ T cells sorted from blood. The subset was: CD45RA+ positively selected. These receptors all come from a man in his late teens or twenties in good health.

About this clone: Its ends do not fully match the called genes, so a read error is possible. The V gene is TRBV7-3, the J gene TRBJ2-7; D is perhaps TRBD1 or TRBD2 (5 bases each). Germline values: CDR1 SGHTA, CDR2 FQGTGA. The CDR3 length is 12 residues. The CDR3 DNA reads as TGTGCCAGCAGCCCCTTCGCCGGGACCAAAAGCTTC. It is translated as CASSPFAGTKSF.

The rearrangement joins TRBV10-3 to TRBJ1-1; D is ambiguous. CDR3 length: 15 residues. Per the germline V gene, CDR1 is ENHRY and CDR2 is SYGVKD. Trimming pared 4 bases from V and 0 bases from J, leaving 12 bases between. The CDR3 loop is CAISVSNKMNTEAFF. The CDR3, as DNA: TGTGCCATCAGTGTCAGTAATAAGATGAACACTGAAGCTTTCTTT.

Of note for this clone: One junction end disagrees with the germline gene, perhaps due to a read error. This chain joins TRBV10-1 and TRBJ2-7; perhaps D is TRBD1 or TRBD2 (5 bases each). The germline CDR1 and CDR2 sequences are WNHNN and SYGVQD (reference sequence). The CDR3 is 14 residues long. CDR3 sequence (DNA): TGCGCCAGCAGTGGGGGACCAACCACGTACGGGCAGTACTTC. Residues: CASSGGPTTYGQYF.

The chain uses TRBV5-1 and TRBJ1-2; D gene unclear. V lost 6 bases, J lost 0 bases, and 12 bases lay in between. Germline CDR1 reads SGHRS; CDR2 reads YFSETQ. The CDR3 contains 14 residues. The CDR3, as DNA: TGCGCCAGCAAGTTAACTCCGACTAACTATGGCTACACCTTC. Translating it yields CASKLTPTNYGYTF.

This clone was counted a single time. The V and J genes are TRBV7-6 and TRBJ2-7; D is perhaps TRBD2 (5 bases). CDR1 SGHVS and CDR2 FNYEAQ come from the germline V gene. Between the trimmed V and J ends, which lost 5 bases and 3 bases, there was a span of 14 bases. The CDR3 is made up of 14 amino acids. CDR3 nucleotides: TGTGCCAGCAGCCGGGATGTGGGGAACTACGAGCAGTACTTC. Protein product: CASSRDVGNYEQYF.

This chain links TRBV28 with TRBJ1-5; D ambiguous. Trimming left V 6 bases short and J 5 bases short, with 5 bases between. This CDR3 is 11 amino acids long. In germline, CDR1 is MDHEN, CDR2 SYDVKM. The CDR3 nucleotides are TGTGCCAGCAGGGGGTATCAGCCCCAGCATTTT. This sequence encodes CASRGYQPQHF.

On this clone: Other DNA sequences in this sample translate to the same CDR3. CDR3 bases: TGTGCCAGCAGCTTAAGGGGAGGGAATCAGCCCCAGCATTTT. Translation gives CASSLRGGNQPQHF. The V gene is TRBV7-2, the J gene TRBJ1-5, with a weak D call TRBD1 (5 bases). Germline CDR1 is SGHTA and CDR2 is FQGNSA. CDR3 size: 14 residues. Trimming removed 2 bases at V and 4 bases at J, with 9 bases between.

This rearrangement joins TRBV29-1 to TRBJ2-5; D unclear. Trimming pared 3 bases from V and 5 bases from J, leaving 10 bases between. The CDR3 sequence is 12 residues long. From germline, CDR1 is SQVTM and CDR2 ANQGSEA. CDR3 nucleotide sequence: TGCAGCGTTGACGACATGTGGGAGACCCAGTACTTC. Translated: CSVDDMWETQYF.

The chain links TRBV30 to TRBJ2-2, with D perhaps matching TRBD1 (5 bases). V dropped 5 bases and J dropped 1 base, with 8 bases sitting between them. CDR1 and CDR2 (germline): GTSNPN, SVGIG (reference sequence). The CDR3 length is 13 residues. Here the CDR3 DNA reads TGTGCCTGGGGCGGACAGAACACCGGGGAGCTGTTTTTT. Translated, it gives CAWGGQNTGELFF.

This clone was counted once. Other DNA sequences in this specimen translate into the identical CDR3. This chain uses TRBV10-3 with TRBJ1-1; D remains ambiguous. Trimming removed 2 bases at V and 0 bases at J, with 4 bases between. There are 13 residues in the CDR3. The germline V gene has CDR1 ENHRY and CDR2 SYGVKD. In DNA, the CDR3 is TGTGCCATCAGTGAGAGGGTGAACACTGAAGCTTTCTTT. Protein sequence: CAISERVNTEAFF.

V usage is TRBV10-3 and J usage is TRBJ2-3; 7 positions match TRBD1. After removal of 7 bases from V and 0 bases from J, the junction contained 7 bases not matched to a gene. The CDR3 consists of 15 residues. The germline gives CDR1 ENHRY, CDR2 SYGVKD. The CDR3 sequence: CAITAWTGSTDTQYF. CDR3 sequence (DNA): TGTGCCATCACTGCCTGGACAGGTAGCACAGATACGCAGTATTTT.

The rearrangement links TRBV7-8 to TRBJ2-5; D not resolved. The V gene lost 1 base and the J gene lost 0 bases, with 6 bases spanning the gap. The V gene's germline CDR1 is SGHVS and CDR2 FQNEAQ. This CDR3 is built from 14 residues. The CDR3 coding sequence is TGTGCCAGCAGCTTAGGCGCCCACCAAGAGACCCAGTACTTC. Residues: CASSLGAHQETQYF.

The rearrangement uses TRBV11-2 and TRBJ2-5, with 8 bases lining up with TRBD2. This CDR3 spans 15 amino acids. Germline V gene sequence: CDR1 SGHAT, CDR2 FQNNGV. After removal of 0 bases from V and 5 bases from J, the junction contained 5 bases not matched to a gene. The CDR3 spells CASSLDGGETETQYF. CDR3 nucleotide sequence: TGTGCCAGCAGCTTAGACGGGGGGGAGACGGAGACCCAGTACTTC.

This clone was seen a single time. V usage is TRBV7-2 and J usage is TRBJ2-2; unclear D gene. The germline CDR1 and CDR2 sequences are SGHTA and FQGNSA. The V gene lost 2 bases and the J gene lost 3 bases, with 7 bases spanning the gap. There are 14 residues in the CDR3. CDR3 protein: CASSLLGYTGELFF. The CDR3 DNA reads TGTGCCAGCAGCTTATTAGGGTACACCGGGGAGCTGTTTTTT.

J is TRBJ2-7 and V is TRBV6-6; possible D gene TRBD2, 5 bases. V dropped 3 bases and J dropped 4 bases, with 16 bases sitting between them. This CDR3 spans 15 amino acids. CDR1 MNHNY and CDR2 SVGAGI come from the germline V gene (reference sequence). CDR3 nucleotides: TGTGCCAGCAGTTATCGCGGACCCCGGGATTACGAGCAGTACTTC. Its translation: CASSYRGPRDYEQYF.

The rearrangement links TRBV9 to TRBJ2-7; 10 positions agree with TRBD2. Germline CDR1 reads SGDLS; CDR2 reads YYNGEE. V trimming: 2 bases; J trimming: 3 bases; junction bases outside the gene matches: 2. The CDR3 consists of 14 residues. The CDR3 DNA reads as TGTGCCAGCAGCGTTGGACTAGCGGTCTACGAGCAGTACTTC. Translated, it gives CASSVGLAVYEQYF.